Listed here are 4 T cell receptor beta chains from one sample, sequenced in a study of shared clonotypes between healthy human individuals. Only in-frame clones appear in the TCRdb table, and some are missing; sequencing was by immunoSEQ multiplex PCR. The sample yields about 1 million clones, around four fifths seen once. Sequencing used memory CD4+ T cells sorted from blood. Subset denoted: CD45RA-negative fraction. The receptor source for this set is a man between 18 and 35 years old in good health.

The sample holds one count of this clone. This chain links TRBV27 with TRBJ1-4, with D perhaps matching TRBD1 (6 bases). This CDR3 comprises 16 residues. CDR1 is MNHEY and CDR2 is SMNVEV in the germline V gene (reference sequence). The V and J ends lost 1 base and 9 bases respectively, with 18 bases between them. The CDR3 is CASSLLGRGALKKLFF. In DNA form, the CDR3 reads TGTGCCAGCAGTTTATTAGGTCGGGGGGCGTTGAAAAAACTGTTTTTT.

The rearrangement joins TRBV9 to TRBJ2-2; 9 bases are a match to TRBD2. V lost 0 bases and J lost 4; bases outside the gene matches: 1. The germline V gene encodes CDR1 SGDLS and CDR2 YYNGEE. The CDR3 is 15 amino acids. The CDR3 loop is CASSVGGRVTGELFF. As DNA, the CDR3 is TGTGCCAGCAGCGTAGGCGGGAGGGTCACCGGGGAGCTGTTTTTT.

This chain links TRBV10-1 with TRBJ2-1; 7 nucleotides line up with TRBD1. Germline CDR1 is WNHNN and CDR2 is SYGVQD (reference sequence). The CDR3 is 14 residues long. J was trimmed by 6 bases and V by 3 bases; bases with no gene match: 5. CDR3 region: CASSELPGGNEQFF. The CDR3 DNA reads TGCGCCAGCAGTGAACTACCAGGGGGCAATGAGCAGTTCTTC.

The CDR3 sequence is CASVSYNEQFF. The DNA of the CDR3 is TGTGCCAGCGTGTCCTACAATGAGCAGTTCTTC. The chain is built from TRBV6-6 and TRBJ2-1; D is ambiguous. The germline V gene has CDR1 MNHNY and CDR2 SVGAGI (reference sequence). The CDR3 is made up of 11 amino acids. Trimming pared 8 bases from V and 1 base from J, leaving 3 bases between.